This T cell receptor beta chain was recorded in a study of OX40 agonist ivuxolimab in advanced cancers. The overall study: Ivuxolimab is an agonistic anti-OX40 (CD134) antibody, and patients were treated with it.

This clone was recorded a few times. The antigen is not known. Profiled with immunoSEQ multiplex PCR; TCRdb holds only in-frame clones, not every one. This sample has 35,000 to 50,000 clones, with around 85% found just once. Broader study findings: Expanded clones belonging to CD8+ T cells outnumbered, on average, those of CD4+. Within 6 weeks, CD4+ and CD8+ blood T cells expanded clonally at 0.1 to 3.0 mg/kg.

Germline CDR1 DFQATT, CDR2 SNEGSKA (reference sequence). The V and J ends lost 6 bases and 5 bases, in that order; junction bases with no gene match: 3. This CDR3 has 11 amino acids. Sampling times: baseline, cycle 4 day 1, cycle 7 day 1. This TCR came from an adult with an advanced solid tumor such as melanoma, head and neck, liver or kidney cancer. The rearrangement uses TRBV20-1 and TRBJ1-1; 7 bases line up with TRBD1. This material consisted of CD4+ or CD8+ T cells sorted from blood, taken in a trial of the OX40 agonist ivuxolimab. The CDR3 loop is CSARTGTEAFF. The CDR3 DNA reads as TGCAGTGCGAGGACAGGTACTGAAGCTTTCTTT.